Presented here are 15 T cell receptor beta chains from one specimen sequenced in a study of OX40 agonist ivuxolimab in advanced cancers. Measured with immunoSEQ multiplex PCR; TCRdb has only the in-frame clones, and not every one. Counted here are roughly 65,000 clones, around nine tenths occurring once; the ten biggest clones make up 0.3% to 0.45%. Sample: CD4+ or CD8+ T cells sorted from blood, taken in a trial of the OX40 agonist ivuxolimab. These receptors were collected from an adult with an advanced solid tumor such as melanoma, head and neck, liver or kidney cancer.

CDR3 in DNA: TGTGCCATGGGGCAGGGCTACGAGCAGTACTTC. Translating gives CAMGQGYEQYF. The chain carries TRBV2 and TRBJ2-7; D possibly corresponds to TRBD1 (5 bases). CDR1 and CDR2 from the germline V gene are SNHLY and FYNNEI. V gave up 10 bases and J gave up 3 bases, with 10 bases separating them. This CDR3 contains 11 residues. Together with reference TRBV2 and TRBJ2-7, the CDR3 gives the full variable domain: EPEVTQTPSHQVTQMGQEVILRCVPISNHLYFYWYRQILGQKVEFLVSFYNNEISEKSEIFDDQFSVERPDGSNFTLKIRSTKLEDSAMYFCAMGQGYEQYFGPGTRLTVT.

This chain uses TRBV7-8 with TRBJ2-3, with D possibly matching TRBD1 (5 bases). CDR3 size: 14 residues. The V and J ends lost 1 base and 4 bases respectively, with 9 bases between them. The germline CDR1 and CDR2 sequences are SGHVS and FQNEAQ. This CDR3 reads CASSLVDRSDTQYF. Here the CDR3 DNA reads TGTGCCAGCAGCTTAGTCGACAGATCAGATACGCAGTATTTT.

This clone showed up just a few times. V is TRBV4-2 and J is TRBJ1-2; D gene uncertain. This CDR3 spans 12 amino acids. The V and J ends lost 0 bases and 8 bases respectively, with 7 bases between them. The germline V gene encodes CDR1 LGHNA and CDR2 YNFKEQ. The CDR3 region is CASSQDSEGYTF. For the CDR3, the DNA is TGTGCCAGCAGCCAAGATTCGGAGGGCTACACCTTC.

The V and J genes are TRBV6-6 and TRBJ1-6, with TRBD1 as a possible D gene (6 bases). Germline lookup yields CDR1 MNHNY and CDR2 SVGAGI (reference sequence). CDR3 length: 14 amino acids. The germline V and J ends were trimmed by 2 bases and 6 bases, with 8 bases remaining between them. In nucleotides, the CDR3 is TGTGCCAGCAGTTACATCAGGGGTAATTCACCCCTCCACTTT. Amino acids: CASSYIRGNSPLHF.

This chain joins TRBV7-9 and TRBJ1-1, with D uncertain. The V end was cut by 1 base, the J end by 5 bases, with 14 bases between. Germline-derived CDR1 and CDR2 are SEHNR and FQNEAQ (reference sequence). The CDR3 covers 15 residues. CDR3 sequence reads: CASSLVRPRGTEAFF. The CDR3 nucleotides read TGTGCCAGCAGCTTAGTCAGGCCCCGTGGGACTGAAGCTTTCTTT.

The chain recombines TRBV7-2 with TRBJ2-4; TRBD1 matches at 10 bases. V lost 1 base and J lost 4; bases outside the gene matches: 13. The CDR3 runs to 19 residues. CDR1 and CDR2 from the germline V gene are SGHTA and FQGNSA. The CDR3 sequence is CASSLDRPGQGKTKNIQYF. CDR3 DNA: TGTGCCAGCAGCTTAGATCGGCCGGGACAGGGGAAGACAAAAAACATTCAGTACTTC.

The chain is built from TRBV19 and TRBJ2-7; D might be TRBD1 or TRBD2, each matching 5 bases. CDR1 and CDR2 (germline): LNHDA, SQIVND (reference sequence). The V end was cut by 7 bases, the J end by 6 bases, with 16 bases between. There are 13 residues in the CDR3. In DNA form, the CDR3 reads TGTGCCAGTACCCGGGACGGACTGGGCGAGCAGTACTTC. Its translation: CASTRDGLGEQYF. The variable domain in full, completed from reference TRBV19 and TRBJ2-7, reads DGGITQSPKYLFRKEGQNVTLSCEQNLNHDAMYWYRQDPGQGLRLIYYSQIVNDFQKGDIAEGYSVSREKKESFPLTVTSAQKNPTAFYLCASTRDGLGEQYFGPGTRLTVT.

V gene TRBV4-1 combines with J gene TRBJ1-2, with D maybe TRBD1 (5 bases). Germline-derived CDR1 and CDR2 are MGHRA and YSYEKL. The CDR3 runs 15 residues. Trimming removed 0 bases at V and 4 bases at J, with 12 bases between. This chain's CDR3 is CASSQELSGAYGYTF. CDR3 coding DNA: TGCGCCAGCAGCCAAGAGTTATCCGGGGCCTATGGCTACACCTTC.

This clone showed up just a few times. The chain combines TRBV13 with TRBJ1-3, with 10 nucleotides matching TRBD1. This CDR3 comprises 15 residues. In germline, CDR1 is PRHDT, CDR2 FYEKMQ (reference sequence). V lost 3 bases, J lost 5 bases, and 4 bases stayed unmatched. The CDR3 sequence: CASSFRDRGRNTIYF. As DNA, the CDR3 is TGTGCCAGCAGCTTCAGGGACAGGGGAAGAAACACCATATATTTT.

CDR3 amino acids: CASRPPGTGGNTIYF. CDR3 DNA: TGTGCCAGCAGGCCCCCCGGGACAGGGGGAAACACCATATATTTT. The J gene is TRBJ1-3, the V gene TRBV25-1; 9 positions agree with TRBD1. The CDR3 loop spans 15 amino acids. The trim removed 6 bases at V and 4 bases at J, leaving 7 bases unmatched. The germline CDR1 and CDR2 sequences are MGHDK and SYGVNS.

V is TRBV5-1 and J is TRBJ2-7; 8 nucleotides align to TRBD1. Germline V lookup: CDR1 SGHRS, CDR2 YFSETQ. This CDR3 comprises 17 residues. Germline trimming cut 0 bases from V and 0 bases from J; bases unmatched to any gene: 8. CDR3 in amino acids: CASSLDLPGQVSYEQYF. The DNA for the CDR3 is TGCGCCAGCAGCTTGGACCTTCCGGGACAGGTCTCCTACGAGCAGTACTTC.

DNA of the CDR3: TGCGCCAGCAGCTTTTGGACAGCTAACACTGAAGCTTTCTTT. Its translation: CASSFWTANTEAFF. The chain combines TRBV5-1 with TRBJ1-1, with a tentative D call TRBD1 (6 bases). V was trimmed by 2 bases and J by 2 bases, leaving 10 bases between them. Germline lookup yields CDR1 SGHRS and CDR2 YFSETQ. This CDR3 is built from 14 residues.

The chain links TRBV27 to TRBJ1-2; the D is unclear. The V and J ends lost 6 bases and 8 bases respectively, with 16 bases between them. The CDR3 length is 13 residues. Per the germline V gene, CDR1 is MNHEY and CDR2 is SMNVEV (reference sequence). In DNA, the CDR3 is TGTGCCAGCAGCGGAGCAGGCATATACGGCTACACCTTC. Translating gives CASSGAGIYGYTF.

The J gene is TRBJ1-1, the V gene TRBV6-5; D perhaps matches TRBD1 (6 bases). From germline, CDR1 is MNHEY and CDR2 SVGAGI. V lost 4 bases, J lost 5 bases, and 17 bases lay in between. The CDR3 runs 15 residues. The CDR3 is CASSFTGLLGTEAFF. The CDR3 DNA sequence: TGTGCCAGCAGTTTCACAGGGCTTCTAGGGACTGAAGCTTTCTTT.

The V gene is TRBV5-1, the J gene TRBJ2-3, with 8 bases aligning to TRBD2. Unmatched junction bases numbered 6, after V lost 3 bases and J lost 0 bases. Germline-derived CDR1 and CDR2 are SGHRS and YFSETQ. This CDR3 region has 16 residues. The CDR3 bases are TGCGCCAGCAGCTCGAGCGGGGGCCCTAGCACAGATACGCAGTATTTT. Amino acid sequence: CASSSSGGPSTDTQYF.